The 28 T cell receptor beta chains below all came from one sample that was sequenced in a study of shared clonotypes between healthy human individuals. Some clones are missing from TCRdb's copy, which holds only in-frame ones; the method was immunoSEQ multiplex PCR. The table lists over 1.5 million clones, 95% to 99% of them singletons. The sample comprised naive CD4+ T cells sorted from blood. Regarding subset: CD45RA+ positively selected. Receptors originate from a man aged 25 to 45 in good health.

The rearrangement links TRBV9 to TRBJ2-2; D is perhaps TRBD2 (5 bases). Per germline, CDR1 SGDLS and CDR2 YYNGEE. V was shortened by 0 bases and J by 4 bases, with 16 bases between the two germline ends. The CDR3 consists of 17 residues. CDR3 amino acids: CASSVGVDSAFTGELFF. The CDR3 nucleotides read TGTGCCAGCAGCGTAGGGGTGGATAGCGCGTTCACCGGGGAGCTGTTTTTT.

This chain joins TRBV6-1 and TRBJ2-3; D is ambiguous. This CDR3 is 12 amino acids long. Trimming stripped 4 bases from V and 7 bases from J, with 9 bases between. Germline V gene sequence: CDR1 MNHNS, CDR2 SASEGT. In nucleotides, the CDR3 is TGTGCCAGCAGTGTTGGGCAAAATACGCAGTATTTT. Protein: CASSVGQNTQYF.

CDR3 residues: CAQTGGSRYTIYF. The DNA for the CDR3 is TGTGCCCAGACCGGAGGGTCTCGGTACACCATATATTTT. The gene calls are TRBV2 and TRBJ1-3; D is undetermined. CDR1 and CDR2 (germline): SNHLY, FYNNEI. V was shortened by 11 bases and J by 8 bases, with 19 bases between the two germline ends. This CDR3 has 13 residues.

V gene TRBV20-1 combines with J gene TRBJ2-7, with unresolved D. Germline V gene lookup returns CDR1 DFQATT and CDR2 SNEGSKA (reference sequence). The CDR3 totals 11 residues. Trimming took 2 bases from V and 7 from J, leaving 9 bases between them. The CDR3 bases are TGCAGTGCTAGAACCGACAAGGAGCAGTACTTC. Protein: CSARTDKEQYF.

This chain links TRBV6-5 with TRBJ2-2, with TRBD1 matching over 11 bases. Trimming took 6 bases from V and 6 from J; bases not matched to a gene: 3. From germline, CDR1 is MNHEY and CDR2 SVGAGI. The CDR3 has 14 amino acids. CDR3 residues: CASRGQGVPGELFF. The CDR3 nucleotides are TGTGCCAGCAGGGGACAGGGGGTTCCCGGGGAGCTGTTTTTT.

The chain carries TRBV5-5 and TRBJ2-7; TRBD2 matches at 9 bases. Germline CDR1 and CDR2: SGHKS and YYEKEE (reference sequence). V was pared by 0 bases and J by 1 base, with 17 bases of the junction left unmatched. The CDR3 totals 20 residues. Here the CDR3 DNA reads TGTGCCAGCAGCTTGGAAGGGAACCAAGGGAGGAGCGGGGGGTCCTACGAGCAGTACTTC. It codes for CASSLEGNQGRSGGSYEQYF.

The V call is TRBV4-3, the J call TRBJ1-2; a possible D gene is TRBD1 (6 bases). V was cut by 0 bases and J by 3 bases, with 11 bases left in between. Germline loops: CDR1 LGHNA, CDR2 YSLEER. The CDR3 has 15 amino acids. The CDR3 loop is CASSQEGRGYYGYTF. CDR3 nucleotides: TGCGCCAGCAGCCAAGAAGGCAGGGGATACTATGGCTACACCTTC.

The chain combines TRBV6-6 with TRBJ2-7; TRBD2 matches at 10 bases. CDR3 size: 16 residues. Germline V gives CDR1 MNHNY, CDR2 SVGAGI (reference sequence). V lost 0 bases to trimming and J lost 3 bases; unmatched junction nucleotides: 5. The CDR3 spells CASSYSGSGRVYEQYF. The CDR3 region has the DNA TGTGCCAGCAGTTACTCTGGGAGCGGGAGGGTCTACGAGCAGTACTTC.

As regards this clone: The same CDR3 arises from other DNA sequences in this sample as well. The chain recombines TRBV9 with TRBJ1-2; perhaps TRBD1 as D (5 bases). V was trimmed by 0 bases and J by 3 bases, leaving 6 bases between them. The CDR3 runs 13 residues. Germline CDR1 is SGDLS and CDR2 is YYNGEE. CDR3: CASSVGGYYGYTF. The CDR3, as DNA: TGTGCCAGCAGCGTAGGGGGGTACTATGGCTACACCTTC.

This clone showed up just once. The chain combines TRBV5-4 with TRBJ2-1; no clear D. Germline V CDR1 and CDR2: SGHNT, YYREEE (reference sequence). Trimming left V 0 bases short and J 3 bases short, with 10 bases between. This CDR3 is 15 amino acids long. CDR3 protein: CASSLGGLVYNEQFF. The CDR3 DNA sequence: TGTGCCAGCAGCTTGGGGGGTCTGGTCTACAATGAGCAGTTCTTC. Full variable domain (missing parts from reference TRBV5-4 and TRBJ2-1): ETGVTQSPTHLIKTRGQQVTLRCSSQSGHNTVSWYQQALGQGPQFIFQYYREEENGRGNFPPRFSGLQFPNYSSELNVNALELDDSALYLCASSLGGLVYNEQFFGPGTRLTVL.

This chain joins TRBV7-9 and TRBJ1-2, with a possible D match to TRBD1 (6 bases). Germline lookup yields CDR1 SEHNR and CDR2 FQNEAQ (reference sequence). The CDR3 is made up of 16 amino acids. Trimming left V 5 bases short and J 4 bases short, with 20 bases between. For the CDR3, the DNA is TGTGCCAGCAGCCCGGGGGGCCTACAGGCCATCTATGGCTACACCTTC. It encodes CASSPGGLQAIYGYTF.

This clone has just one count. This chain uses TRBV21-1 with TRBJ2-4. TRBV21-1 constitutes a pseudogene. The CDR3 sequence is 14 residues long. CDR3 amino acids: CASSQEIAKNIQYF. The DNA for the CDR3 is TGTGCCAGCAGCCAGGAGATAGCCAAAAACATTCAGTACTTC.

The rearrangement uses TRBV6-6 and TRBJ1-2; 9 bases are shared with TRBD1. The CDR3 consists of 16 residues. The ends lost 5 bases at V and 6 bases at J; junction bases unmatched: 13. Germline CDR1 is MNHNY and CDR2 is SVGAGI (reference sequence). The CDR3 is CASSAPGQGGPDGYTF. CDR3 nucleotides: TGTGCCAGCAGTGCGCCGGGACAGGGTGGGCCGGATGGCTACACCTTC.

This sequence joins TRBV10-1 and TRBJ2-3; D perhaps matches TRBD2 (5 bases). Per the germline V gene, CDR1 is WNHNN and CDR2 is SYGVQD (reference sequence). The length of the CDR3 is 12 residues. V dropped 6 bases and J dropped 6 bases, with 10 bases sitting between them. The CDR3 spells CASSPGSDTQYF. CDR3 DNA sequence: TGCGCCAGCAGCCCTGGGAGCGATACGCAGTATTTT.

This clone was recorded once. This rearrangement joins TRBV11-2 to TRBJ2-1; 9 nucleotides agree with TRBD1. Germline V gene lookup returns CDR1 SGHAT and CDR2 FQNNGV. The CDR3 loop spans 15 amino acids. Losses at the gene ends were 2 bases for V and 6 bases for J; bases not matched to a gene: 5. The CDR3 reads CASSLSRDRVNEQFF. The CDR3 region has the DNA TGTGCCAGCAGCTTAAGCCGGGACAGGGTCAATGAGCAGTTCTTC.

This chain uses TRBV4-3 with TRBJ2-7; 11 bases align to TRBD2. Per germline, CDR1 LGHNA and CDR2 YSLEER. V shed 4 bases, J shed 1 base, and the junction held 3 bases outside the gene matches. The CDR3 loop spans 15 amino acids. The CDR3 loop is CASSRGLAGSYEQYF. The CDR3 region has the DNA TGCGCCAGCAGCCGCGGACTAGCGGGTTCCTACGAGCAGTACTTC.

The genes are TRBV4-1 and TRBJ2-1; D is undetermined. The CDR3 loop spans 13 amino acids. The germline V gene has CDR1 MGHRA and CDR2 YSYEKL. Deletions cut 2 bases from V and 6 bases from J, with 8 bases between. The CDR3 sequence: CASSQQAPNEQFF. The CDR3 DNA sequence: TGCGCCAGCAGCCAACAGGCCCCCAATGAGCAGTTCTTC.

This chain uses TRBV28 with TRBJ2-5; D unclear. Trimming took 3 bases from V and 5 from J, leaving 19 bases between them. The CDR3 has 16 residues. Germline CDR1 MDHEN, CDR2 SYDVKM. The CDR3 DNA reads as TGTGCCAGCAGTTTGCTGAGGCGGACCCTTGGGGAGACCCAGTACTTC. This translates into CASSLLRRTLGETQYF.

This rearrangement joins TRBV6-5 to TRBJ2-3, with 10 bases aligning to TRBD2. In germline, CDR1 is MNHEY, CDR2 SVGAGI. The J segment lost 4 bases and the V segment lost 8 bases, leaving 3 bases of the junction unmatched. The CDR3 is 13 residues long. CDR3 DNA sequence: TGTGCCAGCGCTAGCGGGAGCTCAGATACGCAGTATTTT. Amino acids: CASASGSSDTQYF.

The chain is built from TRBV19 and TRBJ2-7, with 8 bases identical to TRBD1. Unmatched junction bases numbered 11, after V lost 4 bases and J lost 3 bases. CDR1 and CDR2 (germline): LNHDA, SQIVND (reference sequence). The CDR3 consists of 16 residues. The CDR3 sequence: CASSTTTGTGYYEQYF. The DNA for the CDR3 is TGTGCCAGTAGTACTACCACCGGGACAGGCTACTACGAGCAGTACTTC.

The chain carries TRBV18 and TRBJ2-3; the match to TRBD1 covers 9 bases. V lost 2 bases to trimming and J lost 2 bases; unmatched junction nucleotides: 2. The V gene's germline CDR1 is KGHSH and CDR2 LQKENI. This CDR3 region has 15 residues. The CDR3 DNA is TGTGCCAGCTCACCAAGGGACAGGGTCACAGATACGCAGTATTTT. Translation: CASSPRDRVTDTQYF. The full variable domain, its missing parts supplied by reference TRBV18 and TRBJ2-3, is NAGVMQNPRHLVRRRGQEARLRCSPMKGHSHVYWYRQLPEEGLKFMVYLQKENIIDESGMPKERFSAEFPKEGPSILRIQQVVRGDSAAYFCASSPRDRVTDTQYFGPGTRLTVL.

V is TRBV16 and J is TRBJ2-1; D remains ambiguous. Looked up from germline, CDR1 is KGHSY and CDR2 is FQNENV. Trimming left V 2 bases short and J 3 bases short, with 8 bases between. The CDR3 has 14 residues. The CDR3 loop is CASSQLLDYNEQFF. The CDR3 DNA is TGTGCCAGCAGCCAACTTCTAGACTACAATGAGCAGTTCTTC.

This clone appeared a single time. The chain carries TRBV5-4 and TRBJ2-1, with 16 bases that match TRBD2. V gave up 4 bases and J gave up 4 bases; unmatched junction bases: 5. This CDR3 region has 17 residues. The germline V gene encodes CDR1 SGHNT and CDR2 YYREEE (reference sequence). Here the CDR3 DNA reads TGTGCCAGCAGCCGAGGGACTAGCGGGAGGGCTTACAATGAGCAGTTCTTC. Translation: CASSRGTSGRAYNEQFF. Full variable domain (outside the CDR3, taken from reference TRBV5-4 and TRBJ2-1): ETGVTQSPTHLIKTRGQQVTLRCSSQSGHNTVSWYQQALGQGPQFIFQYYREEENGRGNFPPRFSGLQFPNYSSELNVNALELDDSALYLCASSRGTSGRAYNEQFFGPGTRLTVL.

This clone was counted once. This rearrangement joins TRBV7-2 to TRBJ2-3; D not certain. V gave up 5 bases and J gave up 2 bases, with 14 bases separating them. The CDR3 spans 15 residues. The V gene's germline CDR1 is SGHTA and CDR2 FQGNSA. The CDR3 sequence: CASSPSRAYTDTQYF. CDR3 nucleotides: TGTGCCAGCAGCCCCTCTCGTGCCTACACAGATACGCAGTATTTT.

Turning to this clone: Other nucleotide sequences from this sample produce the same CDR3. The chain carries TRBV29-1 and TRBJ2-3; 7 bases match TRBD2. Trimming at V came to 1 base and at J to 3 bases, leaving 4 bases not matched to a gene. Germline V gene data show CDR1 as SQVTM and CDR2 as ANQGSEA. The CDR3 runs 14 residues. This chain's CDR3 is CSVEAGAGTDTQYF. The CDR3 DNA reads as TGCAGCGTTGAAGCGGGAGCGGGGACAGATACGCAGTATTTT.

A note on this clone: The sample carries other DNA sequences with the same CDR3. This CDR3 reads CATSAGNTYEQYF. CDR3 DNA: TGTGCCACCAGCGCGGGAAATACCTACGAGCAGTACTTC. The V call is TRBV15, the J call TRBJ2-7; weak D call: TRBD2 (6 bases). Trimming left V 5 bases short and J 2 bases short, with 10 bases between. The CDR3 spans 13 residues. CDR1 LNHNV and CDR2 YYDKDF come from the germline V gene (reference sequence). The full variable domain, in which reference TRBV15 and TRBJ2-7 provide the parts outside the CDR3, is DAMVIQNPRYQVTQFGKPVTLSCSQTLNHNVMYWYQQKSSQAPKLLFHYYDKDFNNEADTPDNFQSRRPNTSFCFLDIRSPGLGDTAMYLCATSAGNTYEQYFGPGTRLTVT.

The chain links TRBV30 to TRBJ2-1; possible D gene TRBD1, 6 bases. The CDR3 is 12 amino acids. V lost 1 base, J lost 7 bases, and 8 bases lay in between. CDR1 GTSNPN and CDR2 SVGIG come from the germline V gene (reference sequence). CDR3 in amino acids: CAWSGRGNEQFF. The CDR3 region has the DNA TGTGCCTGGAGTGGCAGGGGAAATGAGCAGTTCTTC.

The J gene is TRBJ2-5, the V gene TRBV5-1; D is possibly TRBD1 or TRBD2 (5 bases each). Germline-derived CDR1 and CDR2 are SGHRS and YFSETQ. The CDR3 sequence is 15 residues long. Trimming took off 0 bases at V and 2 bases at J, with 11 bases between the two ends. The CDR3 reads CASSLGSGRQETQYF. CDR3 DNA: TGCGCCAGCAGCTTGGGGTCGGGGCGGCAAGAGACCCAGTACTTC.